Below are 31 T cell receptor beta chains sequenced from a single sample in a study of TIL therapy for anti-PD-1-resistant metastatic lung cancer. The immunoSEQ assay was v3. Sequencing was performed with immunoSEQ multiplex PCR; in TCRdb, only in-frame clones are kept and a portion is missing. The repertoire holds under 20,000 clones, with about 80% as singletons. The time point is: pre-treatment sample, taken before nivolumab and TIL therapy. Sample: blood, taken at baseline. These receptors were collected from a person aged 25-85 years with non-small cell lung cancer.

This chain connects TRBV5-5 to TRBJ2-3, with D unresolved. The CDR3 runs 14 residues. Germline V CDR1 and CDR2: SGHKS, YYEKEE (reference sequence). Trimming shortened V by 1 base and J by 0 bases, and 6 bases separated the two germline ends. As DNA, the CDR3 is TGTGCCAGCAGCTTGTCGGTCAGCACAGATACGCAGTATTTT. Amino acids: CASSLSVSTDTQYF.

A few counts support this clone. This chain links TRBV13 with TRBJ1-2; D ambiguous. This CDR3 is built from 13 residues. V was pared by 0 bases and J by 8 bases, with 10 bases between. Germline V gene data show CDR1 as PRHDT and CDR2 as FYEKMQ (reference sequence). The CDR3 is CASSLGEGNGYTF. The DNA for the CDR3 is TGTGCCAGCAGCTTAGGGGAAGGGAACGGCTACACCTTC.

The V call is TRBV6-5, the J call TRBJ2-3, with D perhaps TRBD1 (5 bases). Trimming stripped 5 bases from V and 2 bases from J, with 14 bases between. Per germline, CDR1 MNHEY and CDR2 SVGAGI. The CDR3 length is 15 residues. DNA for the CDR3: TGTGCCAGCAGTCAGGGAAGCGTTTACACAGATACGCAGTATTTT. Translation gives CASSQGSVYTDTQYF.

This chain links TRBV9 with TRBJ2-5, with a possible D match to TRBD1 (6 bases). V lost 0 bases and J lost 5, with 14 bases in between. Germline CDR1 and CDR2: SGDLS and YYNGEE. CDR3 length equals 15 residues. The CDR3 bases are TGTGCCAGCAGCGTAGGTCCCCTGGGGGCTGAGACCCAGTACTTC. Its translation is CASSVGPLGAETQYF.

V and J are TRBV11-3 and TRBJ2-1; D perhaps matches TRBD2 (5 bases). Germline loops: CDR1 SGHNT, CDR2 YENEEA. Deletions cut 2 bases from V and 0 bases from J, with 8 bases between. The CDR3 consists of 15 residues. CDR3: CASSLYSGSYNEQFF. Here the CDR3 DNA reads TGTGCCAGCAGCTTATACAGCGGCTCCTACAATGAGCAGTTCTTC.

The rearrangement joins TRBV19 to TRBJ2-1; 9 nucleotides match TRBD1. Germline V gene lookup returns CDR1 LNHDA and CDR2 SQIVND (reference sequence). Unmatched junction bases numbered 3, after V lost 6 bases and J lost 6 bases. The CDR3 sequence is 13 residues long. This chain's CDR3 is CASRDRGPNEQFF. The CDR3 region has the DNA TGTGCCAGTAGGGACAGGGGTCCCAATGAGCAGTTCTTC.

The gene calls are TRBV19 and TRBJ1-2, with a tentative D call TRBD1 (6 bases). Trimming removed 0 bases at V and 8 bases at J, with 10 bases between. Germline assignment: CDR1 LNHDA and CDR2 SQIVND (reference sequence). This CDR3 contains 13 residues. The CDR3: CASSIEWGRGYTF. The CDR3 region has the DNA TGTGCCAGTAGTATAGAATGGGGGCGAGGCTACACCTTC. Full variable domain (outside the CDR3, taken from reference TRBV19 and TRBJ1-2): DGGITQSPKYLFRKEGQNVTLSCEQNLNHDAMYWYRQDPGQGLRLIYYSQIVNDFQKGDIAEGYSVSREKKESFPLTVTSAQKNPTAFYLCASSIEWGRGYTFGSGTRLTVV.

This rearrangement joins TRBV5-1 to TRBJ2-2, with 12 positions matching TRBD2. The junction had 7 bases not matched to a gene; V was cut back by 4 bases and J by 6 bases. There are 16 residues in the CDR3. Per germline, CDR1 SGHRS and CDR2 YFSETQ. The CDR3 region has the DNA TGCGCCAGCAGCGGGCGACTAGCGGGAGAGGCCGGGGAGCTGTTTTTT. This codes for CASSGRLAGEAGELFF.

This clone was detected a few times. V is TRBV18 and J is TRBJ2-2; perhaps TRBD2 as D (5 bases). Trimming stripped 0 bases from V and 5 bases from J, with 16 bases between. Looked up from germline, CDR1 is KGHSH and CDR2 is LQKENI. This CDR3 has 17 residues. The CDR3 loop reads CASSPPGLAAFTGELFF. As DNA, the CDR3 is TGTGCCAGCTCACCACCCGGCCTAGCCGCGTTTACCGGGGAGCTGTTTTTT.

In DNA form, the CDR3 reads TGTGCCAGTAGTATGGGTGGACAGGGGGGTATCAAGAGATCACCCCTCCACTTT. Its translation is CASSMGGQGGIKRSPLHF. This chain links TRBV19 with TRBJ1-6, with 10 bases matching TRBD1. Trimming took 3 bases from V and 10 from J; bases not matched to a gene: 15. The CDR3 totals 18 residues. Germline CDR1 reads LNHDA; CDR2 reads SQIVND (reference sequence). The complete variable domain, with remaining parts taken from reference TRBV19 and TRBJ1-6, reads DGGITQSPKYLFRKEGQNVTLSCEQNLNHDAMYWYRQDPGQGLRLIYYSQIVNDFQKGDIAEGYSVSREKKESFPLTVTSAQKNPTAFYLCASSMGGQGGIKRSPLHFGNGTRLTVT.

The rearrangement joins TRBV7-8 to TRBJ1-1; 7 positions match TRBD1. Trimming at V came to 0 bases and at J to 0 bases, leaving 4 bases not matched to a gene. CDR1 and CDR2 from the germline V gene are SGHVS and FQNEAQ. The CDR3 length is 16 residues. CDR3: CASSLAGQRLNTEAFF. The CDR3 DNA reads as TGTGCCAGCAGCTTAGCGGGACAGAGATTGAACACTGAAGCTTTCTTT.

The chain recombines TRBV6-5 with TRBJ1-5; D not certain. CDR3 length: 15 residues. Trimming took 6 bases from V and 2 from J, leaving 14 bases between them. Germline CDR1 and CDR2: MNHEY and SVGAGI. CDR3 amino acids: CASRDREMGNQPQHF. The CDR3 bases are TGTGCCAGCAGAGACCGAGAGATGGGCAATCAGCCCCAGCATTTT.

This clone was observed once. This chain links TRBV4-3 with TRBJ1-2, with a tentative D call TRBD1 (5 bases). With 4 bases removed from V and 0 bases from J, the gap between germline ends came to 15 bases. The CDR3 has 16 residues. CDR1 and CDR2 from the germline V gene are LGHNA and YSLEER. CDR3 nucleotide sequence: TGCGCCAGCAGCCCCAACCGGGACGGTACTAACTATGGCTACACCTTC. As protein: CASSPNRDGTNYGYTF.

The chain employs TRBV19 and TRBJ2-3; D is tentatively TRBD1 or TRBD2 (5 bases each). The V end lost 8 bases, the J end lost 1 base, and 13 bases lay between the germline ends. CDR1 and CDR2 from the germline V gene are LNHDA and SQIVND (reference sequence). There are 14 residues in the CDR3. The CDR3 sequence is CASRAQGGTDTQYF. The CDR3, as DNA: TGTGCCAGTCGTGCCCAGGGAGGCACAGATACGCAGTATTTT.

The V and J genes are TRBV9 and TRBJ1-6, with 8 bases matching TRBD1. Germline values: CDR1 SGDLS, CDR2 YYNGEE. Unmatched junction bases numbered 3, after V lost 6 bases and J lost 7 bases. The CDR3 runs 13 residues. The CDR3 is CASTGQGNSPLHF. CDR3 DNA: TGTGCCAGCACCGGACAGGGCAATTCACCCCTCCACTTT.

The chain recombines TRBV5-6 with TRBJ1-2, with 8 bases fitting TRBD1. V lost 0 bases and J lost 2; bases outside the gene matches: 3. The CDR3 covers 15 residues. Looked up from germline, CDR1 is SGHDT and CDR2 is YYEEEE. The CDR3 coding sequence is TGTGCCAGCAGCTTGGCCGGGACAGGAAACTATGGCTACACCTTC. It codes for CASSLAGTGNYGYTF.

The chain recombines TRBV29-1 with TRBJ1-2, with D unclear. This CDR3 spans 12 amino acids. CDR1 is SQVTM and CDR2 is ANQGSEA in the germline V gene. V gave up 4 bases and J gave up 3 bases, with 9 bases separating them. The CDR3 sequence: CSVAINYYGYTF. Written as DNA, the CDR3 is TGCAGCGTTGCGATAAATTACTATGGCTACACCTTC.

This rearrangement joins TRBV18 to TRBJ2-1; 7 nucleotides agree with TRBD2. The CDR3 length is 14 residues. Looked up from germline, CDR1 is KGHSH and CDR2 is LQKENI. V was pared by 0 bases and J by 8 bases, with 4 bases of the junction left unmatched. CDR3 loop: CASSPPGGKDEQFF. The CDR3 DNA reads as TGTGCCAGCTCACCACCGGGAGGGAAGGATGAGCAGTTCTTC. The full variable domain, in which reference TRBV18 and TRBJ2-1 provide the parts outside the CDR3, is NAGVMQNPRHLVRRRGQEARLRCSPMKGHSHVYWYRQLPEEGLKFMVYLQKENIIDESGMPKERFSAEFPKEGPSILRIQQVVRGDSAAYFCASSPPGGKDEQFFGPGTRLTVL.

This CDR3 is CASSSGTKGTQYF. CDR3 DNA: TGTGCCAGCAGCTCCGGGACAAAAGGGACCCAGTACTTC. V and J are TRBV28 and TRBJ2-5, with a weak D call TRBD1 (6 bases). The CDR3 runs 13 residues. The V and J ends lost 6 bases and 7 bases respectively, with 15 bases between them. Looked up from germline, CDR1 is MDHEN and CDR2 is SYDVKM.

The chain uses TRBV4-2 and TRBJ2-1; 7 positions match TRBD2. There are 13 residues in the CDR3. CDR1 and CDR2 (germline): LGHNA, YNFKEQ. V shed 2 bases, J shed 12 bases, and the junction held 7 bases outside the gene matches. The CDR3 region is CASSQKSGDGQFF. CDR3 coding DNA: TGTGCCAGCAGCCAAAAAAGCGGGGATGGGCAGTTCTTC.

This clone has just one count. This chain links TRBV18 with TRBJ1-2; D is ambiguous. Trimming pared 0 bases from V and 6 bases from J, leaving 8 bases between. The CDR3 is made up of 13 amino acids. Germline CDR1 KGHSH, CDR2 LQKENI. In DNA, the CDR3 is TGTGCCAGCTCACCACCGGCAGGCCATGGCTACACCTTC. Protein: CASSPPAGHGYTF.

The chain couples TRBV30 to TRBJ1-6; TRBD1 might be the D (5 bases). From germline, CDR1 is GTSNPN and CDR2 SVGIG (reference sequence). This CDR3 has 15 amino acids. Trimming took off 4 bases at V and 3 bases at J, with 13 bases between the two ends. The CDR3 bases are TGTGCCTGGACCGCTGGACAAAACTATAATTCACCCCTCCACTTT. Its translation is CAWTAGQNYNSPLHF. The full variable domain, completed using reference TRBV30 and TRBJ1-6, is SQTIHQWPATLVQPVGSPLSLECTVEGTSNPNLYWYRQAAGRGLQLLFYSVGIGQISSEVPQNLSASRPQDRQFILSSKKLLLSDSGFYLCAWTAGQNYNSPLHFGNGTRLTVT.

This clone was observed a handful of times. This sequence joins TRBV6-2 or TRBV6-3 and TRBJ2-7; TRBD1 matches 7 bases. The CDR3 runs to 14 residues. V shed 6 bases and J 0 bases; nucleotides not matched to a gene: 5. Germline values: CDR1 MNHEY, CDR2 SVGEGT. The CDR3: CASSPRGISYEQYF. CDR3 DNA sequence: TGTGCCAGCAGCCCCAGGGGGATCTCCTACGAGCAGTACTTC.

The chain recombines TRBV9 with TRBJ2-7; D remains unclear. Looked up from germline, CDR1 is SGDLS and CDR2 is YYNGEE. V was cut by 0 bases and J by 6 bases, with 4 bases left in between. The CDR3 is 11 amino acids. The CDR3 DNA follows: TGTGCCAGCAGCGTAGGGGGCGAGCAGTACTTC. Its translation: CASSVGGEQYF.

The chain is built from TRBV6-1 and TRBJ1-1; D perhaps matches TRBD1 (5 bases). CDR3 length equals 12 residues. Trimming removed 3 bases from V and 5 bases from J, with 7 bases in between. Germline loops: CDR1 MNHNS, CDR2 SASEGT. Here the CDR3 reads CASSDRVTEAFF. In DNA form, the CDR3 reads TGTGCCAGCAGTGACAGGGTTACTGAAGCTTTCTTT.

V usage is TRBV6-6 and J usage is TRBJ2-1; TRBD2 agrees at 11 bases. Germline loops: CDR1 MNHNY, CDR2 SVGAGI (reference sequence). CDR3 length: 15 amino acids. With V trimmed by 6 bases and J by 2 bases, 3 bases remained unmatched. The CDR3 spells CASSLLAGAYNEQFF. CDR3 coding DNA: TGTGCCAGCAGCCTACTAGCGGGGGCCTACAATGAGCAGTTCTTC.

The V call is TRBV27, the J call TRBJ2-3; 11 bases are a match to TRBD2. The germline V gene encodes CDR1 MNHEY and CDR2 SMNVEV (reference sequence). The CDR3 contains 17 residues. V was pared by 0 bases and J by 1 base, with 3 bases of the junction left unmatched. This CDR3 is CASSLSAGLAGTDTQYF. For the CDR3, the DNA is TGTGCCAGCAGTTTATCCGCGGGACTAGCGGGCACAGATACGCAGTATTTT.

This clone appeared once. The chain uses TRBV5-5 and TRBJ1-5; 7 bases agree with TRBD1. Trimming at V came to 4 bases and at J to 0 bases, leaving 13 bases not matched to a gene. This CDR3 region has 18 residues. From germline, CDR1 is SGHKS and CDR2 YYEKEE (reference sequence). This chain's CDR3 is CASSPVVRTGYSNQPQHF. CDR3 nucleotides: TGTGCCAGCAGCCCCGTAGTTCGGACAGGCTATAGCAATCAGCCCCAGCATTTT.

This chain connects TRBV6-1 to TRBJ1-2; 9 nucleotides agree with TRBD1. Losses at the gene ends were 3 bases for V and 8 bases for J; bases not matched to a gene: 7. The CDR3 is 14 residues long. Germline-derived CDR1 and CDR2 are MNHNS and SASEGT. CDR3 amino acids: CASSELGTGKGYTF. In DNA, the CDR3 is TGTGCCAGCAGTGAGCTCGGGACAGGGAAAGGCTACACCTTC.

In its sample, this clone was seen once. The chain carries TRBV19 and TRBJ1-2; 9 positions match TRBD1. Germline trimming cut 7 bases from V and 0 bases from J; bases unmatched to any gene: 3. Germline V gene data show CDR1 as LNHDA and CDR2 as SQIVND (reference sequence). The CDR3 extends over 14 amino acids. The CDR3: CASTGQGPNYGYTF. CDR3 DNA sequence: TGTGCCAGTACCGGACAGGGGCCTAACTATGGCTACACCTTC.

DNA for the CDR3: TGTGCCATCAGTGTCCCAGACCCATACCACAATGAGCAGTTCTTC. This gives the protein CAISVPDPYHNEQFF. This sequence joins TRBV10-3 and TRBJ2-1; D is unclear. The CDR3 runs 15 residues. The V and J ends lost 4 bases and 5 bases respectively, with 15 bases between them. CDR1 is ENHRY, CDR2 SYGVKD, per germline.